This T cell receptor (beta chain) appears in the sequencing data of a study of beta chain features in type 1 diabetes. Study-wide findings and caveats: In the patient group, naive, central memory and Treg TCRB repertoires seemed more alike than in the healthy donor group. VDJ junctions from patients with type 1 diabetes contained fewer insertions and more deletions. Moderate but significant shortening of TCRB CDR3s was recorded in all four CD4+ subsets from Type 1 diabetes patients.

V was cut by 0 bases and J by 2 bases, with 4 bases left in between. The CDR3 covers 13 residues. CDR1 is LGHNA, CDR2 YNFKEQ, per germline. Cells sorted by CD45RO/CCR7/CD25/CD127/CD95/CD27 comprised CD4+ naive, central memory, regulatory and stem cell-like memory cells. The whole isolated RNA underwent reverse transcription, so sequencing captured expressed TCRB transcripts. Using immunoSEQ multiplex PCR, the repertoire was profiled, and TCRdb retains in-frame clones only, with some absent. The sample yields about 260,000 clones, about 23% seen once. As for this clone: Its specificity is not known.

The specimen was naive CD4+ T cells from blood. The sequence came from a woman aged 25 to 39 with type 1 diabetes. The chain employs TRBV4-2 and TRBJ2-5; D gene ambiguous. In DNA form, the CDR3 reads TGTGCCAGCAGCCAAGAACTGCAAGAGACCCAGTACTTC. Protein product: CASSQELQETQYF.